These 25 T cell receptor beta chains were all obtained from the same sample, sequenced in a study of naive and memory T cell subsets. Whole-study findings and limits: Naive repertoires, especially CD8, held a few larger clonotypes, possibly memory cells re-expressing CD45RA.

The beta constant-region primer was an equimolar mix of two oligonucleotides covering TRBC1 and TRBC2. The ligated cDNA underwent four PCR rounds using SP2 and nested alpha and beta constant-region primers. MiXCR, applied by TCRdb to the UMI-ligation and nested PCR reads, yields one record per CDR3 protein. The data hold about 100,000 distinct CDR3 sequences, with approximately 15% observed a single time. For these receptors, no antigen is known. Sequenced material: naive CD8+ T cells from blood. Receptor source: a human donor in good health.

The genes are TRBV7-8 and TRBJ1-4; D uncertain. The germline CDR1 and CDR2 sequences are SGHVS and FQNEAQ. V was trimmed by 1 base and J by 7 bases, leaving 7 bases between them. The CDR3 has 13 residues. This CDR3 is CASSLGTPEKLFF. The CDR3 DNA follows: TGTGCCAGCAGCTTAGGCACACCTGAAAAACTGTTTTTT.

This chain connects TRBV20-1 to TRBJ2-7; 10 nucleotides align to TRBD1. The CDR3 is 14 residues long. CDR1 and CDR2 (germline): DFQATT, SNEGSKA (reference sequence). Germline trimming cut 5 bases from V and 10 bases from J; bases unmatched to any gene: 14. Written as DNA, the CDR3 is TGCAGTGCTTCACCACGGGGACAGGGGACCCACCAGTACTTC. Amino acid sequence: CSASPRGQGTHQYF.

This clonotype came up a few times. The V and J genes are TRBV9 and TRBJ1-2; 7 positions match TRBD1. The CDR3 is 13 residues long. Germline loops: CDR1 SGDLS, CDR2 YYNGEE. With V trimmed by 3 bases and J by 6 bases, 5 bases remained unmatched. Here the CDR3 reads CASSEGTVDGYTF. The CDR3 coding sequence is TGTGCCAGCAGCGAAGGGACAGTTGATGGCTACACCTTC.

In nucleotides, the CDR3 is TGTGCCAGCACCCAGGGGCAGAGACTGACCCAGTACTTC. Protein: CASTQGQRLTQYF. This sequence joins TRBV7-9 and TRBJ2-5; TRBD1 is a possible D gene (6 bases). V lost 7 bases to trimming and J lost 7 bases, with 16 bases between them. The germline V gene encodes CDR1 SEHNR and CDR2 FQNEAQ (reference sequence). The CDR3 extends over 13 amino acids.

This sequence joins TRBV7-3 and TRBJ1-3; D unclear. Germline V gives CDR1 SGHTA, CDR2 FQGTGA. The CDR3 contains 17 residues. V lost 7 bases, J lost 1 base, and 20 bases lay in between. As DNA, the CDR3 is TGTGCCAGCAACATTAGGTGGCGGACCCGGTCTGGAAACACCATATATTTT. This codes for CASNIRWRTRSGNTIYF.

The chain joins TRBV4-3 to TRBJ1-2; 10 bases agree with TRBD1. Germline V gene data show CDR1 as LGHNA and CDR2 as YSLEER. The CDR3 is made up of 15 amino acids. Trimming cost V 4 bases and J 4 bases; bases outside gene matches: 6. CDR3 residues: CASSRDRGPSYGYTF. CDR3 nucleotides: TGCGCCAGCAGCCGAGACAGGGGGCCCTCCTATGGCTACACCTTC.

This clonotype occurred many times. This rearrangement joins TRBV6-2 or TRBV6-3 to TRBJ2-7; no firm D call. Trimming left V 5 bases short and J 0 bases short, with 26 bases between. Germline CDR1 is MNHEY and CDR2 is SVGEGT. The CDR3 is 19 amino acids. The CDR3 DNA follows: TGTGCCAGCAGTCCTCGGCCATACAGTTCCGGATACTCCTCCTACGAGCAGTACTTC. Translation gives CASSPRPYSSGYSSYEQYF.

The sample holds many counts of this clonotype. The V and J genes are TRBV11-3 and TRBJ2-7; 11 bases agree with TRBD2. CDR3 length: 14 amino acids. Trimming took 5 bases from V and 3 from J; bases not matched to a gene: 3. The germline V gene has CDR1 SGHNT and CDR2 YENEEA. As DNA, the CDR3 is TGTGCCAGCAGCGAAGGGACTAGCGGCTACGAGCAGTACTTC. Amino acid sequence: CASSEGTSGYEQYF. Combining the CDR3 with reference TRBV11-3 and TRBJ2-7 gives the whole variable domain EAGVVQSPRYKIIEKKQPVAFWCNPISGHNTLYWYLQNLGQGPELLIRYENEEAVDDSQLPKDRFSAERLKGVDSTLKIQPAELGDSAVYLCASSEGTSGYEQYFGPGTRLTVT.

This clonotype was seen a few times. The chain is built from TRBV30 and TRBJ2-6; 7 bases are a match to TRBD2. Germline V gene data show CDR1 as GTSNPN and CDR2 as SVGIG (reference sequence). The CDR3 covers 13 residues. V was pared by 8 bases and J by 0 bases, with 1 base of the junction left unmatched. The CDR3 spells CARGDSGANVLTF. In DNA, the CDR3 is TGTGCCCGGGGGGACTCTGGGGCCAACGTCCTGACTTTC. Combining the CDR3 with reference TRBV30 and TRBJ2-6 gives the whole variable domain SQTIHQWPATLVQPVGSPLSLECTVEGTSNPNLYWYRQAAGRGLQLLFYSVGIGQISSEVPQNLSASRPQDRQFILSSKKLLLSDSGFYLCARGDSGANVLTFGAGSRLTVL.

The V and J genes are TRBV27 and TRBJ2-7, with no clear D. CDR1 and CDR2 from the germline V gene are MNHEY and SMNVEV (reference sequence). The CDR3 loop spans 14 amino acids. Trimming removed 9 bases at V and 3 bases at J, with 18 bases between. The CDR3 spells CASSLQNGYYEQYF. CDR3 in DNA: TGTGCCAGTTCCCTACAAAATGGATACTACGAGCAGTACTTC.

This clonotype was counted ten times or more. This sequence joins TRBV4-3 and TRBJ2-1; D is unresolved. Deletions cut 3 bases from V and 0 bases from J, with 12 bases between. Germline V gene data show CDR1 as LGHNA and CDR2 as YSLEER. The CDR3 sequence is 16 residues long. For the CDR3, the DNA is TGCGCCAGCAGCCATGGTGGGGTAAGCTCCTACAATGAGCAGTTCTTC. As protein: CASSHGGVSSYNEQFF.

This clonotype has ten or more counts. The rearrangement uses TRBV7-9 and TRBJ2-3; 9 bases fit TRBD2. This CDR3 is 16 amino acids long. Losses at the gene ends were 4 bases for V and 5 bases for J; bases not matched to a gene: 10. Germline CDR1 reads SEHNR; CDR2 reads FQNEAQ (reference sequence). The CDR3 sequence: CASSSLISGSVDTQYF. For the CDR3, the DNA is TGTGCCAGCAGCTCTTTGATTAGCGGGAGCGTAGATACGCAGTATTTT.

This clonotype was seen a few times. The V gene is TRBV29-1, the J gene TRBJ2-7, with D unclear. This CDR3 comprises 13 residues. The V gene lost 1 base and the J gene lost 0 bases, with 7 bases spanning the gap. Germline V gene data show CDR1 as SQVTM and CDR2 as ANQGSEA. DNA of the CDR3: TGCAGCGTTGAAGGCAAGAGCTCCTACGAGCAGTACTTC. Its translation: CSVEGKSSYEQYF.

This chain joins TRBV27 and TRBJ2-1; D possibly corresponds to TRBD2 (6 bases). From germline, CDR1 is MNHEY and CDR2 SMNVEV (reference sequence). Trimming cost V 4 bases and J 6 bases, with 13 bases left between them. The CDR3 runs 14 residues. CDR3 residues: CASSSGEAGNEQFF. The CDR3 nucleotides read TGTGCCAGCAGTTCGGGGGAGGCGGGCAATGAGCAGTTCTTC.

The chain has TRBV20-1 and TRBJ2-1, with D unresolved. This CDR3 has 12 amino acids. Germline V CDR1 and CDR2: DFQATT, SNEGSKA (reference sequence). The V end lost 3 bases, the J end lost 8 bases, and 11 bases lay between the germline ends. The DNA of the CDR3 is TGCAGTGCTAGGAGTGTGGGCGATGAGCAGTTCTTC. Protein: CSARSVGDEQFF.

Ten or more counts support this clonotype. The chain uses TRBV20-1 and TRBJ2-1; TRBD2 is a possible D gene (5 bases). This CDR3 is built from 15 residues. Germline assignment: CDR1 DFQATT and CDR2 SNEGSKA (reference sequence). Trimming removed 0 bases at V and 0 bases at J, with 9 bases between. The CDR3 reads CSARDLRGSYNEQFF. The CDR3 nucleotides are TGCAGTGCTAGAGATCTACGGGGCTCCTACAATGAGCAGTTCTTC.

The chain joins TRBV29-1 to TRBJ2-3; D unresolved. V lost 4 bases and J lost 6, with 5 bases in between. CDR1 and CDR2 (germline): SQVTM, ANQGSEA. The CDR3 consists of 10 residues. As DNA, the CDR3 is TGCAGCGTTGTCCTCGATACGCAGTATTTT. Residues: CSVVLDTQYF.

The V and J genes are TRBV10-2 and TRBJ2-3, with TRBD2 matching over 8 bases. Looked up from germline, CDR1 is WSHSY and CDR2 is SAAADI. V was pared by 4 bases and J by 4 bases, with 4 bases of the junction left unmatched. The CDR3 is 14 amino acids. For the CDR3, the DNA is TGCGCCAGCAGTGGTAGCGGGGTGTCAGATACGCAGTATTTT. This encodes CASSGSGVSDTQYF.

The chain couples TRBV12-3 or TRBV12-4 to TRBJ1-2, with TRBD1 as a possible D gene (5 bases). This CDR3 is built from 14 residues. V was pared by 5 bases and J by 2 bases, with 12 bases between. The CDR3 nucleotides are TGTGCCAGCAGTGCTGGTCAGGGCAACTATGGCTACACCTTC. This encodes CASSAGQGNYGYTF.

V usage is TRBV11-2 and J usage is TRBJ2-1, with 9 bases lining up with TRBD1. Germline V gene lookup returns CDR1 SGHAT and CDR2 FQNNGV. V lost 0 bases, J lost 8 bases, and 8 bases stayed unmatched. The CDR3 is 16 amino acids. DNA for the CDR3: TGTGCCAGCAGCTTAGACCCCGGACAGGGGAGGGATGAGCAGTTCTTC. This sequence encodes CASSLDPGQGRDEQFF.

The V and J genes are TRBV28 and TRBJ2-7, with D uncertain. Per germline, CDR1 MDHEN and CDR2 SYDVKM. V dropped 0 bases and J dropped 0 bases, with 21 bases sitting between them. This CDR3 has 19 amino acids. CDR3 sequence: CASSLWGRSGPEASYEQYF. The CDR3 region has the DNA TGTGCCAGCAGTTTATGGGGTCGTTCCGGCCCAGAGGCCTCCTACGAGCAGTACTTC.

Worth noting for this clonotype: A read error may be the cause here, since a much bigger clone is one base away. The chain carries TRBV5-1 and TRBJ2-1, with 8 positions matching TRBD2. CDR1 and CDR2 from the germline V gene are SGHRS and YFSETQ. This CDR3 is built from 13 residues. The CDR3 reads CASSSGGSDEQSF. CDR3 bases: TGCGCCAGCAGCTCGGGAGGGTCTGACGAGCAGTCCTTC.

This clonotype was counted between two and nine times. The chain employs TRBV29-1 and TRBJ2-7; a possible D gene is TRBD1 (6 bases). CDR1 and CDR2 from the germline V gene are SQVTM and ANQGSEA. V shed 3 bases and J shed 7 bases, with 16 bases lying between them. The CDR3 contains 13 residues. The CDR3 coding sequence is TGCAGCGTTGATGGGGGCGAATTTGAAGAGCAGTACTTC. Translating it yields CSVDGGEFEEQYF.

The chain recombines TRBV6-2 or TRBV6-3 with TRBJ2-1, with TRBD1 matching over 7 bases. Germline CDR1 is MNHEY and CDR2 is SVGEGT. V was clipped by 7 bases and J by 0 bases; unmatched bases: 3. The CDR3 sequence is 14 residues long. CDR3 sequence (DNA): TGTGCCAGCATTCGGGACAGCTCCTACAATGAGCAGTTCTTC. It encodes CASIRDSSYNEQFF.

In its sample, this clonotype was seen a few times. The gene calls are TRBV12-3 or TRBV12-4 and TRBJ2-4; D may be TRBD2 (5 bases). V shed 1 base and J shed 8 bases, with 12 bases lying between them. The CDR3 consists of 14 residues. In DNA form, the CDR3 reads TGTGCCAGCAGTTTAGGGGTCATCGGGGACATTCAGTACTTC. This codes for CASSLGVIGDIQYF.